This TCR beta chain originates from a study of cytomegalovirus exposure and HLA in healthy donors. Germline V CDR1 and CDR2: LNHDA, SQIVND (reference sequence). This CDR3 contains 13 residues. Remarks on this clone: Its cognate antigen is unknown.

General study points: About 87% or about 30% of the time was how often most TCR beta V segments were productive, according to an earlier analysis. Cytomegalovirus-associated status was assigned to about 160 TCR beta chains. As immune exposure information, only CMV serostatus was available. For most TCR sequences rarity was the rule, although some public TCRs occurred in many donors.

The study ran its PCR with 60 Vbeta and 13 Jbeta primers. Method: immunoSEQ multiplex PCR; TCRdb's copy keeps in-frame clones and lacks some. Of roughly 100,000 clones detected, 82% appear once; the ten largest clones hold about 1.6%. The chain carries TRBV19 and TRBJ1-4; 9 bases are shared with TRBD1. This TCR derives from a man in his fifties in good health and CMV-seronegative. The sample comprised PBMCs. DNA of the CDR3: TGTGCAACCACGGGACAGGGTATCGAAAAACTGTTTTTT. Protein sequence: CATTGQGIEKLFF.